This passage covers 26 T cell receptor beta chains from one sample sequenced in a study of blood T cells in healthy people across ages. With a J-beta primer mix and a sample-barcoded 5' primer, a second PCR ran roughly 6 to 12 cycles. TCRdb fed the 5' RACE reads into MiXCR, producing one record per CDR3 protein. The sample contains some 1.5 million distinct CDR3 sequences, roughly 30% of which appear only once. The sample comprised blood. These receptors all stem from a woman aged 25-40 years in good health.

The chain couples TRBV3-1 to TRBJ1-2; D is perhaps TRBD1 (6 bases). The CDR3 runs 15 residues. V lost 8 bases to trimming and J lost 3 bases, with 19 bases between them. In germline, CDR1 is LGHDT, CDR2 YNNKEL (reference sequence). CDR3: CASGAGEGRYYGYTF. The CDR3 DNA follows: TGTGCCAGCGGGGCAGGGGAGGGAAGGTACTATGGCTACACCTTC.

This clonotype has only a few counts. The chain is built from TRBV5-6 and TRBJ1-2, with unresolved D. There are 14 residues in the CDR3. Germline-derived CDR1 and CDR2 are SGHDT and YYEEEE. V gave up 0 bases and J gave up 4 bases, with 10 bases separating them. CDR3 sequence: CASSLVHTTYGYTF. CDR3 bases: TGTGCCAGCAGCTTGGTCCATACCACCTATGGCTACACCTTC.

V gene TRBV27 combines with J gene TRBJ2-6; D is ambiguous. Germline V gene lookup returns CDR1 MNHEY and CDR2 SMNVEV (reference sequence). The ends were cut back, 11 bases at V and 4 bases at J, with 24 bases in the middle. This CDR3 region has 17 residues. The CDR3 here is CAVSKGWGDTGANVLTF. In nucleotides, the CDR3 is TGTGCCGTCTCAAAAGGATGGGGTGATACGGGGGCCAACGTCCTGACTTTC.

This chain connects TRBV7-2 to TRBJ1-2; perhaps TRBD1 as D (5 bases). From germline, CDR1 is SGHTA and CDR2 FQGNSA. Trimming left V 5 bases short and J 8 bases short, with 15 bases between. The CDR3 length is 13 residues. The chain's CDR3 is CASSPDMEGGYTF. CDR3 in DNA: TGTGCCAGCAGCCCGGACATGGAGGGAGGCTACACCTTC. The variable domain in full, completed from reference TRBV7-2 and TRBJ1-2, reads GAGVSQSPSNKVTEKGKDVELRCDPISGHTALYWYRQSLGQGLEFLIYFQGNSAPDKSGLPSDRFSAERTGGSVSTLTIQRTQQEDSAVYLCASSPDMEGGYTFGSGTRLTVV.

The CDR3 coding sequence is TGCAGTGCAATGGACAGGGCTTCTGGAAACACCATATATTTT. It translates to CSAMDRASGNTIYF. The V and J genes are TRBV20-1 and TRBJ1-3; 8 bases map to TRBD1. V shed 6 bases, J shed 1 base, and the junction held 5 bases outside the gene matches. The CDR3 contains 14 residues. The germline V gene encodes CDR1 DFQATT and CDR2 SNEGSKA (reference sequence).

Note on this clonotype: A much larger clone sits a single nucleotide away, making a read error possible. V and J are TRBV7-9 and TRBJ2-1; possibly TRBD1 for D (6 bases). Germline V lookup: CDR1 SEHNR, CDR2 FQNEAQ (reference sequence). The CDR3 loop spans 16 amino acids. The CDR3 coding sequence is TGTGCCAGCAGCCCGCACCGGGACAAAATATACAATGAGCAGCTCTTC. Encoded protein: CASSPHRDKIYNEQLF.

With respect to this clonotype: A much larger clone is a single base away; this may be a read error. The chain links TRBV28 to TRBJ2-1, with TRBD2 as a possible D gene (6 bases). The DNA end lines up better with TRBJ2-7; the J call may be wrong. This CDR3 region has 17 residues. The V gene's germline CDR1 is MDHEN and CDR2 SYDVKM. The CDR3 bases are TGTGCCAGCACCAACCTGATAGCGGATCTCGCCTACAATGAGCAGTACTTC. Its translation: CASTNLIADLAYNEQYF.

The chain employs TRBV7-2 and TRBJ2-1; possible D gene TRBD2, 5 bases. Germline CDR1 SGHTA, CDR2 FQGNSA. This CDR3 region has 13 residues. Trimming took off 4 bases at V and 9 bases at J, with 13 bases between the two ends. CDR3 DNA: TGTGCCAGCAGCTCGATTAGCGTAGGTGAGCAGTTCTTC. It codes for CASSSISVGEQFF.

This clonotype was seen a handful of times. The rearrangement links TRBV29-1 to TRBJ2-7; 8 nucleotides agree with TRBD2. With V trimmed by 0 bases and J by 6 bases, 4 bases remained unmatched. Germline CDR1 SQVTM, CDR2 ANQGSEA. This CDR3 region has 13 residues. This chain's CDR3 is CSVEEGAGGEQYF. For the CDR3, the DNA is TGCAGCGTTGAAGAGGGGGCGGGGGGCGAGCAGTACTTC.

The V and J genes are TRBV10-3 and TRBJ1-5; possibly TRBD1 for D (5 bases). The V end was cut by 7 bases, the J end by 4 bases, with 14 bases between. Germline CDR1 is ENHRY and CDR2 is SYGVKD. This CDR3 has 14 amino acids. CDR3 sequence: CAINNREGNQPQHF. The DNA of the CDR3 is TGTGCCATCAATAACCGAGAGGGGAATCAGCCCCAGCATTTT.

Comments on this clonotype: With a much larger clone just one base away, this may be a read error. The V gene is TRBV5-1, the J gene TRBJ2-7; possible D gene TRBD1, 5 bases. Trimming took off 0 bases at V and 2 bases at J, with 15 bases between the two ends. This CDR3 is built from 16 residues. Germline lookup yields CDR1 SGHRS and CDR2 YFSETQ. The CDR3 region has the DNA TGCGCCAGCAGCTTGGAGGCAGGGATGGTGGCCTACGAGCAGTACTTC. Translating it yields CASSLEAGMVAYEQYF.

The V gene is TRBV7-2, the J gene TRBJ2-1; TRBD2 matches 14 bases. The CDR3 runs to 17 residues. J lost 2 bases, V lost 5 bases, and 5 bases had no gene match. Germline assignment: CDR1 SGHTA and CDR2 FQGNSA. CDR3 DNA sequence: TGTGCCAGCAGCGGGCCGGGACTAGCGGGGGCCTACAATGAGCAGTTCTTC. Translating gives CASSGPGLAGAYNEQFF.

In the case of this clonotype: The conserved closing phenylalanine or tryptophan is absent in this CDR3, likely reflecting a read error. V is TRBV3-1 and J is TRBJ1-2, with D unclear. Germline V gene lookup returns CDR1 LGHDT and CDR2 YNNKEL (reference sequence). The V end was cut by 1 base, the J end by 4 bases, with 10 bases between. The CDR3 sequence is 14 residues long. In DNA form, the CDR3 reads TGTGCCAGCAGCCAAGTGGGCGCGGCCTATGGCTACACCTGC. It yields the protein CASSQVGAAYGYTC.

This clonotype was counted only a few times. A junction end diverges from the germline sequence, so it may reflect a read error. The chain couples TRBV5-5 to TRBJ2-1; TRBD2 aligns across 9 bases. This CDR3 is 16 amino acids long. Germline V lookup: CDR1 SGHKS, CDR2 YYEKEE (reference sequence). This CDR3 is CAGSLVLAGGRNEQFF. The CDR3 DNA is TGTGCCGGCAGCTTGGTTTTGGCGGGGGGGCGTAATGAGCAGTTCTTC.

This clonotype was seen more than once but under ten times. The rearrangement links TRBV6-1 to TRBJ2-7; the D is unclear. Germline CDR1 reads MNHNS; CDR2 reads SASEGT. CDR3 length equals 12 residues. V lost 10 bases and J 7 bases, leaving 17 bases between the germline ends. This CDR3 is CAIRAASWEQYF. The CDR3 DNA is TGTGCCATCCGGGCAGCCTCCTGGGAGCAGTACTTC.

Comment on this clonotype: Relative to the germline gene, one junction end is altered; a read error may explain this. This chain joins TRBV4-1 and TRBJ1-2; D is possibly TRBD1 (6 bases). Germline loops: CDR1 MGHRA, CDR2 YSYEKL. This CDR3 spans 15 amino acids. As DNA, the CDR3 is TGCGCCAGCAGCCAAGAGGACAGAACTAACTATGGCCACACCTTC. Translation: CASSQEDRTNYGHTF.

This clonotype showed up many times. The J gene is TRBJ2-1, the V gene TRBV6-6, with D possibly matching TRBD2 (5 bases). The CDR3 consists of 13 residues. V dropped 0 bases and J dropped 9 bases, with 9 bases sitting between them. Germline V gives CDR1 MNHNY, CDR2 SVGAGI (reference sequence). This CDR3 reads CASSYSSALEQFF. The CDR3 DNA sequence: TGTGCCAGCAGTTACTCTAGCGCCCTTGAGCAGTTCTTC.

This clonotype was counted many times. The chain links TRBV10-2 to TRBJ2-7, with D possibly TRBD1 on 5 matching bases. Germline CDR1 reads WSHSY; CDR2 reads SAAADI. Trimming stripped 4 bases from V and 3 bases from J, with 10 bases between. The CDR3 extends over 13 amino acids. In DNA form, the CDR3 reads TGCGCCAGCAGTGGACAGCAGGACTACGAGCAGTACTTC. Residues: CASSGQQDYEQYF.

The table lists this clonotype with a few counts. The V and J genes are TRBV11-3 and TRBJ2-1, with D possibly matching TRBD1 (5 bases). Germline CDR1 reads SGHNT; CDR2 reads YENEEA. V was shortened by 1 base and J by 6 bases, with 13 bases between the two germline ends. This CDR3 spans 15 amino acids. The CDR3 DNA reads TGTGCCAGCAGCTTAGGGGGCAGGGCTCTCAATGAGCAGTTCTTC. Translated: CASSLGGRALNEQFF. The full variable domain, its missing parts supplied by reference TRBV11-3 and TRBJ2-1, is EAGVVQSPRYKIIEKKQPVAFWCNPISGHNTLYWYLQNLGQGPELLIRYENEEAVDDSQLPKDRFSAERLKGVDSTLKIQPAELGDSAVYLCASSLGGRALNEQFFGPGTRLTVL.

The V call is TRBV5-5, the J call TRBJ2-7; D is undetermined. CDR3 length: 14 residues. The V gene's germline CDR1 is SGHKS and CDR2 YYEKEE (reference sequence). The ends were cut back, 0 bases at V and 0 bases at J, with 7 bases in the middle. The CDR3 sequence is CASSLASDSYEQYF. CDR3 DNA sequence: TGTGCCAGCAGCTTGGCTTCAGACTCCTACGAGCAGTACTTC.

This chain uses TRBV5-5 with TRBJ2-7; maybe TRBD2 (6 bases). The ends were cut back, 6 bases at V and 2 bases at J, with 12 bases in the middle. The CDR3 has 13 amino acids. CDR1 SGHKS and CDR2 YYEKEE come from the germline V gene (reference sequence). As DNA, the CDR3 is TGTGCCAGCACCCTATCGGGGGCCTACGAGCAGTACTTC. Translating gives CASTLSGAYEQYF.

The chain links TRBV5-6 to TRBJ2-1; TRBD1 aligns across 7 bases. Per the germline V gene, CDR1 is SGHDT and CDR2 is YYEEEE. The CDR3 consists of 15 residues. Trimming at V came to 1 base and at J to 5 bases, leaving 6 bases not matched to a gene. Written as DNA, the CDR3 is TGTGCCAGCAGCTTGTTTACAGGGGTCAACAATGAGCAGTTCTTC. Its protein product is CASSLFTGVNNEQFF.

The chain uses TRBV6-1 and TRBJ2-7, with a possible D match to TRBD2 (5 bases). TRBJ2-5 explains the end of the DNA better; the J call may be wrong. CDR1 and CDR2 (germline): MNHNS, SASEGT. The CDR3 covers 15 residues. The CDR3 coding sequence is TGTGCCAGCAGTGAATACTGGGAGTCGCAAGAGACCCAGTACTTC. This gives the protein CASSEYWESQETQYF.

The table lists this clonotype with a few counts. The chain couples TRBV4-1 to TRBJ2-5, with a possible D match to TRBD2 (6 bases). The CDR3 loop spans 14 amino acids. Germline-derived CDR1 and CDR2 are MGHRA and YSYEKL. The V gene lost 2 bases and the J gene lost 5 bases, with 12 bases spanning the gap. CDR3: CASSQSLSGETQYF. The CDR3 nucleotides read TGCGCCAGCAGCCAAAGCCTTAGCGGTGAGACCCAGTACTTC.

This clonotype occurred many times. This rearrangement joins TRBV6-6 to TRBJ2-7; 9 nucleotides match TRBD1. The CDR3 consists of 14 residues. J gave up 2 bases and V 7 bases, and 6 bases lay outside the gene matches. Germline loops: CDR1 MNHNY, CDR2 SVGAGI (reference sequence). CDR3 in amino acids: CASTPGQGAYEQYF. CDR3 sequence (DNA): TGTGCCAGCACTCCGGGACAGGGAGCCTACGAGCAGTACTTC.

The rearrangement links TRBV12-3 or TRBV12-4 to TRBJ2-7, with D perhaps TRBD1 or TRBD2 (5 bases each). This CDR3 spans 15 amino acids. Trimming cost V 2 bases and J 0 bases, with 11 bases left between them. DNA of the CDR3: TGTGCCAGCAGTTTATGGGGGTCGAGCTCCTACGAGCAGTACTTC. Amino acids: CASSLWGSSSYEQYF.